These 17 T cell receptor beta chains came from one sample sequenced in a study of response to subunit inactivated influenza vaccine. TCRdb re-derived calls from the RT-PCR reads in MiXCR, one entry per CDR3 protein. The sample holds about 700,000 distinct CDR3 sequences, 14% seen once. This sample comprised PBMCs from blood, obtained roughly 15 days before vaccination. All receptors come from a man aged 45-65 years who received an inactivated influenza vaccine.

The chain employs TRBV6-5 and TRBJ1-1; D is perhaps TRBD1 (5 bases). Trimming cost V 8 bases and J 4 bases, with 11 bases left between them. CDR3 length: 12 amino acids. Looked up from germline, CDR1 is MNHEY and CDR2 is SVGAGI. The CDR3 sequence: CASLTGGTEAFF. In nucleotides, the CDR3 is TGTGCCAGCCTCACGGGGGGCACTGAAGCTTTCTTT.

This clonotype occurred a few times. CDR3 sequence reads: CASSSQSGANVLTF. The CDR3 region has the DNA TGTGCCAGCAGCTCTCAATCTGGGGCCAACGTCCTGACTTTC. The genes are TRBV7-3 and TRBJ2-6; unclear D gene. Germline V gene lookup returns CDR1 SGHTA and CDR2 FQGTGA. The CDR3 is 14 amino acids. The ends were cut back, 4 bases at V and 1 base at J, with 5 bases in the middle. Based on the CDR3 plus reference TRBV7-3 and TRBJ2-6, the full variable domain is GAGVSQTPSNKVTEKGKYVELRCDPISGHTALYWYRQSLGQGPEFLIYFQGTGAADDSGLPNDRFFAVRPEGSVSTLKIQRTERGDSAVYLCASSSQSGANVLTFGAGSRLTVL.

The genes are TRBV20-1 and TRBJ2-1; TRBD1 aligns across 11 bases. The germline V gene encodes CDR1 DFQATT and CDR2 SNEGSKA (reference sequence). The CDR3 totals 15 residues. V dropped 6 bases and J dropped 9; count of bases not matched to a gene: 13. The CDR3 here is CSARTGTGGWGEQFF. The CDR3 DNA sequence: TGCAGTGCACGGACCGGGACAGGGGGTTGGGGTGAGCAGTTCTTC.

The V call is TRBV12-3 or TRBV12-4, the J call TRBJ2-1, with D uncertain. The V end was cut by 0 bases, the J end by 1 base, with 10 bases between. The CDR3 contains 16 residues. The CDR3 loop is CASSLAALISYNEQFF. In DNA, the CDR3 is TGTGCCAGCAGTTTAGCTGCTCTGATATCCTACAATGAGCAGTTCTTC.

This clonotype has only a few counts. This rearrangement joins TRBV12-3 or TRBV12-4 to TRBJ2-7, with a weak D call TRBD2 (5 bases). V was shortened by 6 bases and J by 7 bases, with 25 bases between the two germline ends. This CDR3 has 16 residues. The CDR3 nucleotides are TGTGCCAGCAGCGCGATCCTGACGGACCCACCGGGAGAGCAGTACTTC. It encodes CASSAILTDPPGEQYF.

This clonotype was seen only a few times. The V and J genes are TRBV3-1 and TRBJ2-1; D unclear. V lost 2 bases and J lost 0, with 8 bases in between. This CDR3 comprises 15 residues. Germline V gene sequence: CDR1 LGHDT, CDR2 YNNKEL (reference sequence). The CDR3 nucleotides read TGTGCCAGCAGCCAATGGCGGAGCTCCTACAATGAGCAGTTCTTC. The encoded protein is CASSQWRSSYNEQFF.

This clonotype appeared a few times. V gene TRBV18 combines with J gene TRBJ2-5; D is undetermined. The CDR3 has 13 residues. Per germline, CDR1 KGHSH and CDR2 LQKENI. V shed 3 bases and J shed 3 bases, with 8 bases lying between them. The CDR3 region is CASSPYPEETQYF. The DNA for the CDR3 is TGTGCCAGCTCACCTTATCCAGAAGAGACCCAGTACTTC.

This clonotype was counted a few times. CDR3 protein: CASSQVPMTGEKLFF. In DNA, the CDR3 is TGCGCCAGCAGCCAAGTGCCCATGACAGGAGAAAAACTGTTTTTT. J is TRBJ1-4 and V is TRBV4-3; possibly TRBD1 for D (6 bases). CDR1 LGHNA and CDR2 YSLEER come from the germline V gene. The CDR3 is made up of 15 amino acids. The germline V and J ends were trimmed by 1 base and 8 bases, with 14 bases remaining between them.

This clonotype appeared a few times. The chain joins TRBV2 to TRBJ1-2; D perhaps matches TRBD1 (5 bases). Germline V gene lookup returns CDR1 SNHLY and CDR2 FYNNEI. The CDR3 totals 13 residues. V lost 7 bases to trimming and J lost 4 bases, with 13 bases between them. The CDR3 region has the DNA TGTGCCAGCACTCGGGACGGGGGCTATGGCTACACCTTC. Protein sequence: CASTRDGGYGYTF.

This clonotype has a handful of counts. The chain recombines TRBV29-1 with TRBJ2-1, with TRBD2 matching 7 bases. The germline gives CDR1 SQVTM, CDR2 ANQGSEA. J lost 4 bases, V lost 1 base, and 7 bases had no gene match. This CDR3 is 15 amino acids long. CDR3 nucleotide sequence: TGCAGCGTTGAAGGGGAAGGGCGGGGGTACAATGAGCAGTTCTTC. It translates to CSVEGEGRGYNEQFF.

The sample holds a few counts of this clonotype. This sequence joins TRBV12-3 or TRBV12-4 and TRBJ2-1; D might be TRBD2 (5 bases). V was clipped by 3 bases and J by 5 bases, with 8 bases between them. The CDR3 has 13 amino acids. CDR3 sequence: CASSFDYDNEQFF. The CDR3 DNA reads as TGTGCCAGCAGTTTTGACTACGACAATGAGCAGTTCTTC.

This clonotype was seen only a few times. The genes are TRBV4-2 and TRBJ1-1; D call uncertain. This CDR3 contains 15 residues. Germline lookup yields CDR1 LGHNA and CDR2 YNFKEQ. V was cut by 1 base and J by 2 bases, with 11 bases left in between. CDR3 sequence (DNA): TGTGCCAGCAGCCAAGGACGGGCTTTCAACACTGAAGCTTTCTTT. It codes for CASSQGRAFNTEAFF.

The genes are TRBV12-3 or TRBV12-4 and TRBJ1-1; D ambiguous. The CDR3 runs 13 residues. Trimming shortened V by 0 bases and J by 7 bases, and 9 bases separated the two germline ends. DNA of the CDR3: TGTGCCAGCAGTTTAGCGCGAGACTATGAAGCTTTCTTT. Translation: CASSLARDYEAFF.

V gene TRBV6-2 or TRBV6-3 combines with J gene TRBJ1-1; D unclear. V was pared by 3 bases and J by 7 bases, with 15 bases between. Germline CDR1 MNHEY, CDR2 SVGEGT. The CDR3 is made up of 14 amino acids. CDR3 loop: CASSYIGTASEAFF. CDR3 sequence (DNA): TGTGCCAGCAGTTATATAGGAACCGCAAGTGAAGCTTTCTTT.

This chain joins TRBV4-2 and TRBJ2-1; no clear D gene. This CDR3 spans 13 amino acids. The germline V gene has CDR1 LGHNA and CDR2 YNFKEQ. V was pared by 1 base and J by 6 bases, with 7 bases between. CDR3 sequence (DNA): TGTGCCAGCAGCCAAGGACCGGCCAATGAGCAGTTCTTC. Translating it yields CASSQGPANEQFF.

This clonotype was seen more than once but under ten times. The genes are TRBV19 and TRBJ1-5, with a weak D call TRBD1 (5 bases). The CDR3 runs 12 residues. CDR1 is LNHDA and CDR2 is SQIVND in the germline V gene (reference sequence). V shed 5 bases and J shed 10 bases, with 12 bases lying between them. In nucleotides, the CDR3 is TGTGCCAGTAGTTCCAGGGTTAATCCCCAGCATTTT. Its protein product is CASSSRVNPQHF. The variable domain in full, with the rest retrieved from reference TRBV19 and TRBJ1-5, is DGGITQSPKYLFRKEGQNVTLSCEQNLNHDAMYWYRQDPGQGLRLIYYSQIVNDFQKGDIAEGYSVSREKKESFPLTVTSAQKNPTAFYLCASSSRVNPQHFGDGTRLSIL.

This clonotype showed up just a few times. V and J are TRBV20-1 and TRBJ2-1; the D is unclear. Trimming pared 2 bases from V and 10 bases from J, leaving 12 bases between. The germline gives CDR1 DFQATT, CDR2 SNEGSKA (reference sequence). There are 12 residues in the CDR3. CDR3 in amino acids: CSARSFTGEQFF. The CDR3, as DNA: TGCAGTGCTAGATCCTTTACGGGCGAGCAGTTCTTC.